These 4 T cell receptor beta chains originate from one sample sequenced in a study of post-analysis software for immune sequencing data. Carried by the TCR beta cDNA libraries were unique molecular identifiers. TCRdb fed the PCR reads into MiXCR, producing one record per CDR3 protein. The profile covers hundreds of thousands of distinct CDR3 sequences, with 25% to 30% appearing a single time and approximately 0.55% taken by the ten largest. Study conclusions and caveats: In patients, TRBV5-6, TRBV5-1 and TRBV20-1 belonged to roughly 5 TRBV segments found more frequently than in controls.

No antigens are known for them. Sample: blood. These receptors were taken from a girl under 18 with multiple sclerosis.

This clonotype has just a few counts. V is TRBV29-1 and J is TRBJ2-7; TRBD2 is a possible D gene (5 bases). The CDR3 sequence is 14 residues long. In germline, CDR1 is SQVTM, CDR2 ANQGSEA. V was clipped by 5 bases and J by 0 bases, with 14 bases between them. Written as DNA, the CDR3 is TGCAGCGTTCGTTTCCGGGATCACTCCTACGAGCAGTACTTC. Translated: CSVRFRDHSYEQYF.

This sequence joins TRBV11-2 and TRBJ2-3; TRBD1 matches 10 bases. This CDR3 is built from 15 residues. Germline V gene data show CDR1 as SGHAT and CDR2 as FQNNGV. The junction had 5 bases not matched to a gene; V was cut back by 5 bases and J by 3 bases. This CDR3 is CASSDRGRVTDTQYF. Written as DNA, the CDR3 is TGTGCCAGCAGCGACAGGGGGCGCGTTACAGATACGCAGTATTTT.

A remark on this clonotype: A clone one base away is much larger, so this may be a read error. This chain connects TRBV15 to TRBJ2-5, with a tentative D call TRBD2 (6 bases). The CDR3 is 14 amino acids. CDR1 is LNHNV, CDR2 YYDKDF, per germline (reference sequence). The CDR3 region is CVTSSRTQEGTQYF. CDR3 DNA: TGTGTCACCAGCTCCCGGACGCAGGAGGGGACCCAGTACTTC.

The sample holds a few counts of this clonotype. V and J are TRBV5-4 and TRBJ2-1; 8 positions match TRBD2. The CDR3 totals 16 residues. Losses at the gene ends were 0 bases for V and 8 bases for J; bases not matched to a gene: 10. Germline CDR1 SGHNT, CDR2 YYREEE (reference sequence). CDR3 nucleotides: TGTGCCAGCAGCTTGGGGACTAGCACCAGAATGGATGAGCAGTTCTTC. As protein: CASSLGTSTRMDEQFF.